This is a list of T cell receptor beta chains from one sample in a study of blood T cell repertoires in COVID-19. Assay used: immunoSEQ multiplex PCR; TCRdb lists only in-frame clones, some missing. The sample has approximately 210,000 clones, approximately 86% seen once; the top ten hold 14% to 15%. Source material: PBMCs or T cells enriched from blood (not recorded which). The receptors derive from a woman in her fifties or sixties with acute COVID-19. Both conserved end residues are part of each CDR3. D genes are given only for firm matches. Not all rows give a size; the values are once, few, many and, for expanded clones, a class.

TRBD1	-	TRBV7-8	TRBJ1-2	TGTGCCAGCAGCCCGAGGGACAGGACTAACTATGGCTACACCTTC	CASSPRDRTNYGYTF
-	-	TRBV6-5	TRBJ1-4	TGTGCCAGCAGTTCCTCCGGGGTGGGACTCCCTGAAAAACTGTTTTTT	CASSSSGVGLPEKLFF
-	-	TRBV21-1	TRBJ1-6	TGTGCCAGCAGCAAAGTTAGGAGGGTAGATAATTCACCCCTCCACTTT	CASSKVRRVDNSPLHF
TRBD2	-	TRBV27	TRBJ2-3	TGTGCCAGCAGTTTCTCCCCCCGGACTAGCGGGACCTACACAGATACGCAGTATTTT	CASSFSPRTSGTYTDTQYF
-	few	TRBV27	TRBJ1-6	TGTGCCAGCAGTTTAAGTCCGCGCTATAATTCACCCCTCCACTTT	CASSLSPRYNSPLHF
TRBD2	-	TRBV3-1/TRBV3-2	TRBJ2-5	TGTGCCAGCAGCCCCAGCGGGAGTCACGAGACCCAGTACTTC	CASSPSGSHETQYF
-	-	TRBV19	TRBJ2-3	TGTGCCAGTAGTAAACTAGGCGGTCGCACAGATACGCAGTATTTT	CASSKLGGRTDTQYF
-	-	TRBV7-9	TRBJ1-5	TGTGCCAGCAGGGGCCTTAGCAATCAGCCCCAGCATTTT	CASRGLSNQPQHF
-	once	TRBV2	TRBJ2-7	TGTGCCAGCAGTACGGCCTACGAGCAGTACTTC	CASSTAYEQYF
-	-	TRBV5-4	TRBJ1-6	TGTGCCAGCAGCTTGGGACAGATTAATTCACCCCTCCACTTT	CASSLGQINSPLHF
TRBD1	few	TRBV25-1	TRBJ2-7	TGTGCCAGCAGTGAGTCCGGGACAGGGGTTTTTGGGCTGTACTTC	CASSESGTGVFGLYF
TRBD1	once	TRBV28	TRBJ1-2	TGTGCCAGCTTCGGACAGGGTGAGGACTATGGCTACACCTTC	CASFGQGEDYGYTF
-	-	TRBV13	TRBJ2-1	TGTGCCAGCACCGACGGGGGGCATGGGTCCTACAATGAGCAGTTCTTC	CASTDGGHGSYNEQFF
-	-	TRBV19	TRBJ1-1	TGTGCCAGTAGTCTCATCAGGGGGAACACTGAAGCTTTCTTT	CASSLIRGNTEAFF
-	-	TRBV12-3/TRBV12-4	TRBJ2-5	TGTGCCAGCAGTTTCGGCAGGGGAGAGACCCAGTACTTC	CASSFGRGETQYF
-	few	TRBV5-1	TRBJ1-5	TGCGCCAGCAGCTTGGGAGAGGGGGATAGCAATCAGCCCCAGCATTTT	CASSLGEGDSNQPQHF
-	-	TRBV9	TRBJ2-5	TGTGCCAGCAGCGTAGGGTCTAGCGCCCTTCAAGAGACCCAGTACTTC	CASSVGSSALQETQYF
TRBD1	few	TRBV6-2/TRBV6-3	TRBJ1-5	TGTGCCAGCAGTTTGAGGACAGGGGGATCCAATCAGCCCCAGCATTTT	CASSLRTGGSNQPQHF
-	many	TRBV6-5	TRBJ2-7	TGTGCCAGCAGTTACGTGGGGGCGCGGTGGGAGCAGTACTTC	CASSYVGARWEQYF
TRBD1	-	TRBV5-1	TRBJ1-6	TGCGCCAGCAGCTTGGGACAGGGGGCCAGGTCCCTCCACTTT	CASSLGQGARSLHF
TRBD1	-	TRBV19	TRBJ2-3	TGTGCCAGTAGTCCCCGGACAGGGGGTATAGATACGCAGTATTTT	CASSPRTGGIDTQYF
TRBD1	-	TRBV15	TRBJ2-1	TGTGCCACCAGCAGGTTTGGACCTGGACAGGCGGCCTACAATGAGCAGTTCTTC	CATSRFGPGQAAYNEQFF